The entry below describes one T cell receptor beta chain. A read error may produce the germline difference seen at one junction end. The sample comes from a study of blood T cell repertoires in COVID-19. Assay: immunoSEQ multiplex PCR; the TCRdb copy retains only in-frame clones and omits some. The table lists 200,000 to 250,000 clones, 65% to 90% of them singletons, with 8% to 9.5% in the top ten. In terms of age and location, participants ranged from roughly 18 to 95 years and lived in roughly 22 US areas. Input material: PBMCs or T cells enriched from blood (not recorded which). This sequence originates from a woman aged 45-65 years with acute COVID-19.

The CDR3 reads CASSLRDRVHF. The CDR3 region has the DNA TGTGCCAGCAGTCTCCGGGACAGGGTACACTTC. This rearrangement joins TRBV6-2 or TRBV6-3 to TRBJ2-7; 9 bases are a match to TRBD1. The CDR3 has 11 residues. Germline CDR1 and CDR2: MNHEY and SVGEGT.